This T cell receptor (beta chain) was profiled in a study of blood T cell repertoires in COVID-19. On the study more broadly: Sites across the United States, Italy and Spain contributed samples from acute and convalescent COVID-19. The analysed material was cDNA or gDNA that came from T cells, B-cell-depleted T cells, or PBMCs.

Seattle patients were enrolled during active infection and followed longitudinally. Original data processing: Nucleated cell counts were estimated from reference gene primer amplification. Profiling relied on immunoSEQ multiplex PCR, and the TCRdb table lists in-frame clones only, not all of them. V and J calls plus clone size are reproduced from that table; the DNA served to infer D and trimming. The sample records roughly 500,000 clones, approximately 89% being singletons. Sequenced input: peripheral blood. The clonotype originates from a man aged 18 to 29 with COVID-19, enrolled during active disease.

CDR3 coding DNA: TGTGCCAGCAGACTGGGACTGTTGAACACTGAAGCTTTCTTT. It encodes CASRLGLLNTEAFF. J is TRBJ1-1 and V is TRBV9; weak D call: TRBD1 (5 bases). Trimming stripped 5 bases from V and 0 bases from J, with 11 bases between. Looked up from germline, CDR1 is SGDLS and CDR2 is YYNGEE. This CDR3 is 14 amino acids long.